This T cell receptor (beta chain) was observed in a study of blood T cell repertoires in COVID-19 (dated by TCRdb to 2018 to 2021). At the level of the whole study: Samples from collaborators originated in the United States, Italy and Spain and spanned both the acute and convalescent phases of COVID-19. Subjects who had been exposed to COVID-19, were actively infected with it, or had recovered from it provided the deeply sampled blood TCRbeta repertoires that made up the dataset. The repertoires were released in a freely available public database meant as a resource for research on the immune response to SARS-CoV-2. Where available, HLA class I and class II types were taken from metadata supplied by the sample provider and were not determined by assay-based typing. A de-identified subject ID, COVID-19 status, age in years and sex were almost always included in the sample metadata. The prospective study material was composed of cDNA or gDNA derived from T cells, B-cell-depleted T cells, or PBMCs. Samples were obtained from the ongoing ImmuneRACE study (first 160 participants) and from approximately 1,200 subjects provided by 6 global collaborators. Results the study describes overall, beyond this receptor: How much clinical and demographic metadata was included differed by source and by participant, and the metadata was provided uncurated.

This clone came up a few times. The clone's antigen remains unknown. The sample holds no much larger clone one base away, and base qualities are not on file. According to the germline V gene, CDR1 reads SGHRS and CDR2 reads YFSETQ. Trimming takes 4 bases off V and 4 bases off J; junction bases not matched to a gene: 9. The CDR3 runs 16 amino acids, cysteine and phenylalanine included. CDR3 DNA is the only sequence kept; it has 48 bases, read in frame from the first base. The immunoSEQ Assay, a bias-controlled multiplex PCR, was used to amplify TCRbeta CDR3 regions from genomic DNA. The study's own analysis went as follows. Within the assay, amplification of reference gene primers was used to estimate how many nucleated cells each sample contained. To quantify the absolute abundance of each unique TCRbeta CDR3 rearrangement, sequence reads were collapsed and filtered. Productive Simpson clonality was computed per sample as the square root of Simpson's diversity index over productive rearrangements. TCRdb provides this immuneACCESS table in a form limited to in-frame rearrangements. Some clones are lacking; in checked studies, under half of them reflect an unresolved V gene, and why the rest are absent is not known. V and J calls and clone size come straight from that table; D and trimming were deduced from the DNA. The sample table holds around 200,000 clones, of which about 76% were seen once. Clones ranked in the top ten supply around 5.9% of the sample.

One collaborating source in Seattle enrolled patients while the patients were actively infected and followed the patients over time throughout the course of disease. Collaborating institutions collected whole blood in K2EDTA tubes following their own protocols. For TCRbeta analysis, collaborators shipped samples as frozen whole blood, isolated PBMCs, or DNA extracted from either of those sample types. The TCR originated in a woman in her forties with COVID-19, enrolled during active disease. The specimen sequenced was peripheral blood. The chain is assembled from TRBV5-1 and TRBJ2-7, with 12 bases aligning to TRBD2. The nucleotides read TGCGCCAGCAGCCTGGACGGACTAGCGGGACAATACGAGCAGTACTTC. It encodes CASSLDGLAGQYEQYF.